This T cell receptor beta chain derives from a study of shared clonotypes between healthy human individuals. In the study overall: A couple of women and a few men aged 18 to 49 served as donors.

This clone was seen a few times. The data were produced by immunoSEQ multiplex PCR, yet TCRdb's version contains in-frame clones alone and is incomplete. The data contain roughly 480,000 clones, roughly 85% of them seen just once; the ten biggest clones take up around 12%. Trimming cost V 7 bases and J 5 bases, with 17 bases left between them. Germline values: CDR1 LNHDA, CDR2 SQIVND (reference sequence). This CDR3 spans 14 amino acids. The genes are TRBV19 and TRBJ1-1; D might be TRBD1 (5 bases). This TCR came from a middle-aged woman in good health. Some clones in this sample may be carry-over from other donors' samples. Specimen: PBMCs. CDR3 in DNA: TGTGCCAGTAAAGGGGTCAGATCTAGGACTGAAGCTTTCTTT. It codes for CASKGVRSRTEAFF.